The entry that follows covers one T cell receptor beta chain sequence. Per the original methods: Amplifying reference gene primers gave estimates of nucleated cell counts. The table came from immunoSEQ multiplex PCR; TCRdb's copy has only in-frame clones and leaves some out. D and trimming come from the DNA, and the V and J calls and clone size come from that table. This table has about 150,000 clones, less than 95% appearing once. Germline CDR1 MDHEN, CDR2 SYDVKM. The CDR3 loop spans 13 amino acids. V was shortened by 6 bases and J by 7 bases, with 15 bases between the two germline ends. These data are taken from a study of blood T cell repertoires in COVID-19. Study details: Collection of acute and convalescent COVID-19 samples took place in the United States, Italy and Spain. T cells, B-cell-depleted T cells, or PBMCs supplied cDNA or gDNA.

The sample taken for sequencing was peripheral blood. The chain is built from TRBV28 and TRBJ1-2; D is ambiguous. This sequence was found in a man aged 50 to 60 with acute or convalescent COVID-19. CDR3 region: CASRRDTVGGYTF. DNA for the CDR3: TGTGCCAGCAGGAGAGACACGGTCGGTGGCTACACCTTC.